The next 17 T cell receptor beta chains were all read from a single sample in a study of cytomegalovirus exposure and HLA in healthy donors. PCR employed 60 Vbeta and 13 Jbeta primers. Some clones are missing from TCRdb's copy, which holds only in-frame ones; the method was immunoSEQ multiplex PCR. The table has around 120,000 clones, about 74% seen once; the top ten hold 3.4%. The specimen was PBMCs. These receptors all come from a man aged 25 to 40 in good health and CMV-seronegative.

This clone has just a few counts. The chain uses TRBV7-6 and TRBJ1-2, with 7 positions matching TRBD1. Germline CDR1 SGHVS, CDR2 FNYEAQ. The CDR3 runs to 14 residues. V shed 5 bases and J 4 bases; nucleotides not matched to a gene: 7. The CDR3: CASSPGGVGYGYTF. CDR3 in DNA: TGTGCCAGCAGCCCAGGGGGAGTCGGCTATGGCTACACCTTC. Full variable domain (remainder filled in from reference TRBV7-6 and TRBJ1-2): GAGVSQSPRYKVTKRGQDVALRCDPISGHVSLYWYRQALGQGPEFLTYFNYEAQQDKSGLPNDRFSAERPEGSISTLTIQRTEQRDSAMYRCASSPGGVGYGYTFGSGTRLTVV.

This chain joins TRBV6-6 and TRBJ2-7; perhaps TRBD1 as D (5 bases). This CDR3 has 16 residues. Germline lookup yields CDR1 MNHNY and CDR2 SVGAGI (reference sequence). V lost 5 bases and J lost 0, with 17 bases in between. For the CDR3, the DNA is TGTGCCAGCAGTCACCCCGACAGTTGGAGCTCCTACGAGCAGTACTTC. As protein: CASSHPDSWSSYEQYF.

The table lists this clone with a few counts. V usage is TRBV5-1 and J usage is TRBJ2-3; TRBD1 aligns across 8 bases. Germline CDR1 is SGHRS and CDR2 is YFSETQ. V lost 0 bases, J lost 3 bases, and 3 bases stayed unmatched. The CDR3 length is 15 residues. The CDR3 here is CASSLGRGLTDTQYF. As DNA, the CDR3 is TGCGCCAGCAGCTTGGGCAGGGGGCTAACAGATACGCAGTATTTT.

V and J are TRBV14 and TRBJ1-2; D gene uncertain. This CDR3 is built from 16 residues. V was cut by 1 base and J by 2 bases, with 14 bases left in between. Per the germline V gene, CDR1 is SGHDN and CDR2 is FVKESK. CDR3 sequence: CASSQVSRGINYGYTF. CDR3 coding DNA: TGTGCCAGCAGCCAAGTAAGTCGAGGGATCAACTATGGCTACACCTTC.

The rearrangement joins TRBV9 to TRBJ2-3; D unclear. Germline-derived CDR1 and CDR2 are SGDLS and YYNGEE. The germline V and J ends were trimmed by 2 bases and 4 bases, with 8 bases remaining between them. The CDR3 totals 13 residues. In DNA, the CDR3 is TGTGCCAGCAGCGTCTCGCAGGCAGATACGCAGTATTTT. It codes for CASSVSQADTQYF.

The chain employs TRBV19 and TRBJ2-3; D possibly corresponds to TRBD2 (7 bases). This CDR3 comprises 13 residues. CDR1 and CDR2 (germline): LNHDA, SQIVND (reference sequence). V lost 10 bases and J lost 4, with 15 bases in between. CDR3 in amino acids: CATRTRGADTQYF. DNA of the CDR3: TGTGCCACAAGGACTAGGGGGGCAGATACGCAGTATTTT.

This chain links TRBV7-5 with TRBJ2-7; the listed D gene, TRBD1, was not tested against the DNA. TRBV7-5 is a known pseudogene. This CDR3 spans 10 amino acids. DNA of the CDR3: TGTGTCAGAAGCGGGATGGACAGGAGGTTC. This sequence encodes CVRSGMDRRF.

V gene TRBV6-5 combines with J gene TRBJ2-7, with D perhaps TRBD2 (6 bases). The CDR3 is 15 amino acids. Trimming shortened V by 0 bases and J by 3 bases, and 12 bases separated the two germline ends. CDR1 and CDR2 (germline): MNHEY, SVGAGI. The CDR3 loop is CASSYSRGKFYEQYF. CDR3 coding DNA: TGTGCCAGCAGTTACTCCCGGGGGAAGTTCTACGAGCAGTACTTC.

The CDR3 DNA is TGTGCCAGCAGAAAAGGGGAGACAGGCCCATACACCTTC. Its protein product is CASRKGETGPYTF. The rearrangement uses TRBV6-5 and TRBJ1-2, with D perhaps matching TRBD1 (6 bases). Germline V gene data show CDR1 as MNHEY and CDR2 as SVGAGI. This CDR3 region has 13 residues. V was shortened by 6 bases and J by 11 bases, with 19 bases between the two germline ends.

This clone was observed a single time. The DNA of the CDR3 is TGTGCCAGCAGGTCTAGCGGGAGCATGTACGAGCAGTACTTC. Protein sequence: CASRSSGSMYEQYF. This chain joins TRBV28 and TRBJ2-7; 10 nucleotides line up with TRBD2. The germline V gene has CDR1 MDHEN and CDR2 SYDVKM. V was pared by 6 bases and J by 4 bases, with 6 bases of the junction left unmatched. This CDR3 is 14 amino acids long.

The count of this clone is one. The CDR3 loop reads CASSPRVRTDTQYF. The CDR3 bases are TGTGCCAGCAGCCCCCGGGTACGCACAGATACGCAGTATTTT. This rearrangement joins TRBV6-5 to TRBJ2-3; no firm D call. This CDR3 is 14 amino acids long. V was clipped by 6 bases and J by 1 base, with 11 bases between them. In germline, CDR1 is MNHEY, CDR2 SVGAGI.

The chain couples TRBV5-4 to TRBJ1-3, with 8 bases lining up with TRBD1. V gave up 5 bases and J gave up 0 bases; unmatched junction bases: 4. Germline loops: CDR1 SGHNT, CDR2 YYREEE (reference sequence). The CDR3 loop spans 15 amino acids. The CDR3 loop is CASSRQGSSGNTIYF. The CDR3 bases are TGTGCCAGCAGTCGACAGGGGAGCTCTGGAAACACCATATATTTT.

V gene TRBV2 combines with J gene TRBJ1-3; D is ambiguous. CDR3 size: 13 residues. Germline V CDR1 and CDR2: SNHLY, FYNNEI. V was clipped by 9 bases and J by 4 bases, with 13 bases between them. CDR3 sequence reads: CASMREQGNTIYF. The CDR3 DNA is TGTGCCAGTATGAGAGAACAGGGAAACACCATATATTTT.

In this sample, this clone turned up once. This sequence joins TRBV7-3 and TRBJ1-1; TRBD1 is a possible D gene (6 bases). The CDR3 has 15 amino acids. The germline V and J ends were trimmed by 2 bases and 6 bases, with 16 bases remaining between them. Germline CDR1 reads SGHTA; CDR2 reads FQGTGA. CDR3 region: CASSLGSGGRAEAFF. The CDR3 DNA is TGTGCCAGCAGCTTAGGATCGGGGGGCCGCGCTGAAGCTTTCTTT. Supplemented by reference TRBV7-3 and TRBJ1-1, the full variable domain reads GAGVSQTPSNKVTEKGKYVELRCDPISGHTALYWYRQSLGQGPEFLIYFQGTGAADDSGLPNDRFFAVRPEGSVSTLKIQRTERGDSAVYLCASSLGSGGRAEAFFGQGTRLTVV.

The V gene is TRBV11-2, the J gene TRBJ1-5; TRBD1 agrees at 8 bases. CDR1 is SGHAT, CDR2 FQNNGV, per germline. The V segment lost 10 bases and the J segment 4 bases; nucleotides outside the gene matches: 6. The CDR3 length is 13 residues. The CDR3 DNA reads as TGTGCCATCGGGACAGGCCCGAATCAGCCCCAGCATTTT. Translating it yields CAIGTGPNQPQHF.

The chain has TRBV5-6 and TRBJ2-1; a possible D gene is TRBD1 (6 bases). Germline V gives CDR1 SGHDT, CDR2 YYEEEE. V was clipped by 2 bases and J by 5 bases, with 11 bases between them. CDR3 size: 14 residues. CDR3 region: CASSFITGNNEQFF. Here the CDR3 DNA reads TGTGCCAGCAGCTTTATCACAGGGAACAATGAGCAGTTCTTC.

The chain joins TRBV9 to TRBJ1-2; no clear D. This CDR3 is 14 amino acids long. Looked up from germline, CDR1 is SGDLS and CDR2 is YYNGEE. V was pared by 6 bases and J by 3 bases, with 15 bases between. This chain's CDR3 is CASTLTGNDYGYTF. The CDR3 DNA reads TGTGCCAGCACCCTTACGGGAAACGACTATGGCTACACCTTC. The whole variable domain, remainder taken from reference TRBV9 and TRBJ1-2, is DSGVTQTPKHLITATGQRVTLRCSPRSGDLSVYWYQQSLDQGLQFLIQYYNGEERAKGNILERFSAQQFPDLHSELNLSSLELGDSALYFCASTLTGNDYGYTFGSGTRLTVV.